This T cell receptor beta chain originates from a study of T cells after yellow fever vaccination. Deletions cut 5 bases from V and 8 bases from J, with 12 bases between. Germline V lookup: CDR1 MDHEN, CDR2 SYDVKM. CDR3 length equals 12 residues. One entry per CDR3 protein, called by TCRdb with MiXCR from the 5' RACE reads. The table shows 320,000 or so distinct CDR3 sequences, with approximately 8% occurring only once. The sequences come from PBMCs, collected roughly 46 days after the first yellow fever vaccination. The chain links TRBV28 to TRBJ1-2; D remains unclear. The TCR sequence derives from a young man who received the YFV17D yellow fever vaccine. This chain's CDR3 is CASSGDNGGYTF. CDR3 nucleotides: TGTGCCAGCAGTGGGGATAACGGGGGCTACACCTTC.